This T cell receptor (beta chain) originates from a study of T cells in Graves' hyperthyroidism and ophthalmopathy. Amplified TCR beta CDR3 regions came from RNA transcripts. First-round RT-PCR of the TCR CDR3 relied on the HTBI primer set. TCRdb re-called the multiplex PCR reads through MiXCR, storing one row per CDR3 protein. The sample holds about 840,000 distinct CDR3 sequences, 38% seen once. Trimming shortened V by 9 bases and J by 4 bases, and 9 bases separated the two germline ends. CDR3 size: 12 residues. This clonotype has at least ten counts. Material: blood. The chain employs TRBV12-3 or TRBV12-4 and TRBJ1-4; the D is unclear. The sequence derives from a young man with Graves' hyperthyroidism. The CDR3 sequence: CASTFGNEKLFF. The CDR3 DNA reads TGTGCCAGTACGTTTGGTAATGAAAAACTGTTTTTT.